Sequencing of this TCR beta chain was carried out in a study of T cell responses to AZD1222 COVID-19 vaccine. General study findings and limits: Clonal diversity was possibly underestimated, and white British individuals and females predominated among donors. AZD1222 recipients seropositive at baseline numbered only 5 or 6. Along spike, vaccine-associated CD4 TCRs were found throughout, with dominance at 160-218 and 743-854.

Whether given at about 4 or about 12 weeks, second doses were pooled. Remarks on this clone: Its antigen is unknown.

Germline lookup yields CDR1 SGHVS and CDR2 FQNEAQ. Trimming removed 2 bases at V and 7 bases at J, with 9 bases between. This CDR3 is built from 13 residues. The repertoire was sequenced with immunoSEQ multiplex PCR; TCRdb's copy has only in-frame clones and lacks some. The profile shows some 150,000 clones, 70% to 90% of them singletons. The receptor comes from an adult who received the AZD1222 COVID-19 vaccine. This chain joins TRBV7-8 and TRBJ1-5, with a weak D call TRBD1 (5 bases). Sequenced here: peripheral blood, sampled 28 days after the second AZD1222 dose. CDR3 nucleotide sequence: TGTGCCAGCAGCTTAAACGGGGGGCAGCCCCAGCATTTT. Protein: CASSLNGGQPQHF. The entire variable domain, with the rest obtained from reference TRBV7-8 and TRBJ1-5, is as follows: GAGVSQSPRYKVAKRGQDVALRCDPISGHVSLFWYQQALGQGPEFLTYFQNEAQLDKSGLPSDRFFAERPEGSVSTLKIQRTQQEDSAVYLCASSLNGGQPQHFGDGTRLSIL.